One and the same sample provided the 30 T cell receptor beta chains below, sequenced in a study of OX40 agonist ivuxolimab in advanced cancers. Clones were read by immunoSEQ multiplex PCR, and TCRdb kept only the in-frame ones, dropping some. Here the sample spans 90,000 to 95,000 clones, 87% being singletons. The material was CD4+ or CD8+ T cells sorted from blood, obtained in a trial of the OX40 agonist ivuxolimab. All receptors derive from an adult with an advanced solid tumor such as melanoma, head and neck, liver or kidney cancer.

V is TRBV15 and J is TRBJ2-3, with 12 bases aligning to TRBD2. This CDR3 has 16 residues. The J segment lost 9 bases and the V segment lost 1 base, leaving 8 bases of the junction unmatched. Germline loops: CDR1 LNHNV, CDR2 YYDKDF (reference sequence). CDR3 nucleotides: TGTGCCACCAGCAGAGGCCCCGGGACTAGCGGGCTAACGCAGTATTTT. Protein product: CATSRGPGTSGLTQYF. Looking up the rest from reference TRBV15 and TRBJ2-3 gives the full variable domain: DAMVIQNPRYQVTQFGKPVTLSCSQTLNHNVMYWYQQKSSQAPKLLFHYYDKDFNNEADTPDNFQSRRPNTSFCFLDIRSPGLGDTAMYLCATSRGPGTSGLTQYFGPGTRLTVL.

This chain links TRBV19 with TRBJ1-2; D perhaps matches TRBD1 (5 bases). This CDR3 has 13 residues. V lost 6 bases, J lost 8 bases, and 16 bases lay in between. Germline V gives CDR1 LNHDA, CDR2 SQIVND (reference sequence). As DNA, the CDR3 is TGTGCCAGTAGCGAGACAGTTGGTGGCGGCTACACCTTC. It translates to CASSETVGGGYTF.

V gene TRBV28 combines with J gene TRBJ2-1; no clear D gene. Germline assignment: CDR1 MDHEN and CDR2 SYDVKM. This CDR3 is 15 amino acids long. V gave up 4 bases and J gave up 4 bases, with 14 bases separating them. CDR3 sequence reads: CASSSPPQPYNEQFF. The DNA of the CDR3 is TGTGCCAGCAGTTCTCCGCCTCAGCCATACAATGAGCAGTTCTTC.

The rearrangement uses TRBV28 and TRBJ2-7; 7 nucleotides line up with TRBD1. The germline V gene has CDR1 MDHEN and CDR2 SYDVKM. J gave up 2 bases and V 5 bases, and 6 bases lay outside the gene matches. The CDR3 runs 14 residues. The CDR3 protein is CASSTTGTPYEQYF. Written as DNA, the CDR3 is TGTGCCAGCAGTACGACAGGGACACCCTACGAGCAGTACTTC.

The chain has TRBV4-3 and TRBJ1-2; D gene uncertain. The CDR3 has 17 amino acids. Germline loops: CDR1 LGHNA, CDR2 YSLEER. The ends were cut back, 1 base at V and 0 bases at J, with 15 bases in the middle. CDR3: CASSQGRQTYSNYGYTF. The CDR3 DNA follows: TGCGCCAGCAGCCAAGGGCGCCAGACCTACTCTAACTATGGCTACACCTTC.

A remark on this clone: At one end, the junction sequence differs from germline, possibly due to a read error. This chain connects TRBV28 to TRBJ1-3, with 7 bases identical to TRBD1. There are 12 residues in the CDR3. CDR1 MDHEN and CDR2 SYDVKM come from the germline V gene. In nucleotides, the CDR3 is TGTGCCAGCAGTCAACAGGGGATTACCTTAATTTTT. This translates into CASSQQGITLIF.

As regards this clone: No conserved phenylalanine or tryptophan ends this CDR3, so it is likely a read error. This chain uses TRBV2 with TRBJ1-2, with 8 nucleotides matching TRBD1. CDR1 is SNHLY and CDR2 is FYNNEI in the germline V gene. This CDR3 has 15 amino acids. J lost 4 bases, V lost 7 bases, and 11 bases had no gene match. DNA for the CDR3: TGTGCCAGCAACCTAGGGGACAGGAATTTCTATGGCTACACCCTC. Translated, it gives CASNLGDRNFYGYTL.

The V call is TRBV28, the J call TRBJ1-4, with D hard to call. The CDR3 covers 15 residues. V was trimmed by 1 base and J by 7 bases, leaving 13 bases between them. Germline CDR1 and CDR2: MDHEN and SYDVKM. The chain's CDR3 is CASSLYGDAGEKLFF. CDR3 in DNA: TGTGCCAGCAGTTTATATGGGGATGCGGGTGAAAAACTGTTTTTT.

The chain employs TRBV6-6 and TRBJ1-2; TRBD1 matches 7 bases. CDR3 length: 14 amino acids. Looked up from germline, CDR1 is MNHNY and CDR2 is SVGAGI (reference sequence). V was pared by 4 bases and J by 4 bases, with 6 bases of the junction left unmatched. Here the CDR3 reads CASSSRGDSYGYTF. For the CDR3, the DNA is TGTGCCAGCAGTTCCAGGGGGGATAGCTATGGCTACACCTTC.

This clone was found once. This sequence joins TRBV18 and TRBJ1-3, with 8 bases lining up with TRBD1. Unmatched junction bases numbered 7, after V lost 5 bases and J lost 4 bases. The CDR3 runs 15 residues. Germline V gene lookup returns CDR1 KGHSH and CDR2 LQKENI. The CDR3 loop is CASSSDREWGNTIYF. CDR3 DNA: TGTGCCAGCTCATCGGACAGGGAATGGGGAAACACCATATATTTT.

This clone turned up a few times. The V call is TRBV18, the J call TRBJ2-1, with D possibly TRBD2 on 6 matching bases. The germline V gene has CDR1 KGHSH and CDR2 LQKENI. The CDR3 covers 15 residues. V lost 6 bases, J lost 5 bases, and 17 bases lay in between. The CDR3 DNA follows: TGTGCCAGCTCCCCGAGTGGCGGGGCGAACAATGAGCAGTTCTTC. This sequence encodes CASSPSGGANNEQFF. Drawing the rest from reference TRBV18 and TRBJ2-1, the complete variable domain is NAGVMQNPRHLVRRRGQEARLRCSPMKGHSHVYWYRQLPEEGLKFMVYLQKENIIDESGMPKERFSAEFPKEGPSILRIQQVVRGDSAAYFCASSPSGGANNEQFFGPGTRLTVL.

A single count supports this clone. CDR3 coding DNA: TGCGCCAGCAGTTCCGGGGCCGACACTGAAGCTTTCTTT. Its translation: CASSSGADTEAFF. V is TRBV5-1 and J is TRBJ1-1; perhaps TRBD1 as D (5 bases). This CDR3 is built from 13 residues. V lost 5 bases and J 3 bases, leaving 11 bases between the germline ends. The germline V gene encodes CDR1 SGHRS and CDR2 YFSETQ.

The chain recombines TRBV11-2 with TRBJ2-5; TRBD2 aligns across 7 bases. Trimming took 5 bases from V and 4 from J; bases not matched to a gene: 10. CDR1 is SGHAT, CDR2 FQNNGV, per germline. The CDR3 has 15 amino acids. Written as DNA, the CDR3 is TGTGCCAGCAGCCTGAGTTCGGGGGGAGGAGAGACCCAGTACTTC. Translation: CASSLSSGGGETQYF.

The chain has TRBV7-2 and TRBJ1-6, with TRBD1 identical over 8 bases. Germline V gene sequence: CDR1 SGHTA, CDR2 FQGNSA. The CDR3 runs 15 residues. V shed 3 bases and J 7 bases; nucleotides not matched to a gene: 5. CDR3 sequence reads: CASSFLRQGNSPLHF. The CDR3, as DNA: TGTGCCAGCAGCTTCTTACGACAGGGGAATTCACCCCTCCACTTT.

J is TRBJ2-3 and V is TRBV9; D unclear. Germline CDR1 SGDLS, CDR2 YYNGEE. The CDR3 is made up of 13 amino acids. Trimming took 0 bases from V and 4 from J, leaving 6 bases between them. This chain's CDR3 is CASSVGRADTQYF. DNA for the CDR3: TGTGCCAGCAGCGTAGGACGGGCAGATACGCAGTATTTT.

This chain joins TRBV19 and TRBJ2-7; TRBD1 agrees at 9 bases. J lost 1 base, V lost 0 bases, and 7 bases had no gene match. The CDR3 consists of 17 residues. CDR1 is LNHDA and CDR2 is SQIVND in the germline V gene (reference sequence). CDR3: CASSIDLTGQGSYEQYF. The CDR3 DNA reads as TGTGCCAGTAGTATAGATCTCACGGGACAGGGTTCCTACGAGCAGTACTTC.

This sequence joins TRBV29-1 and TRBJ2-5; 10 bases are a match to TRBD2. Trimming removed 3 bases from V and 5 bases from J; junction bases left unmatched: 9. This CDR3 has 15 residues. Germline V gives CDR1 SQVTM, CDR2 ANQGSEA. For the CDR3, the DNA is TGCAGCGTTGACCCTCTAGCGGGGGTAGGGGAGACCCAGTACTTC. Its translation is CSVDPLAGVGETQYF.

The V call is TRBV18, the J call TRBJ2-7; either TRBD1 or TRBD2 may fit D (5 bases each). This CDR3 region has 21 residues. Germline V lookup: CDR1 KGHSH, CDR2 LQKENI. V lost 6 bases, J lost 2 bases, and 35 bases lay in between. The CDR3 DNA reads as TGTGCCAGCTCCATTAAGAGGGTGGCAGTGTCTTCGGGTGCAGGGACCTACGAGCAGTACTTC. This encodes CASSIKRVAVSSGAGTYEQYF.

This clone was detected only a few times. The chain has TRBV28 and TRBJ1-5; unclear D gene. The CDR3 extends over 14 amino acids. Germline loops: CDR1 MDHEN, CDR2 SYDVKM. Trimming left V 2 bases short and J 4 bases short, with 9 bases between. The CDR3 loop is CASSLEPENQPQHF. The DNA for the CDR3 is TGTGCCAGCAGTTTAGAGCCAGAGAATCAGCCCCAGCATTTT.

The V and J genes are TRBV6-5 and TRBJ1-2; 7 nucleotides match TRBD1. Trimming took 5 bases from V and 0 from J; bases not matched to a gene: 3. The CDR3 length is 14 residues. The germline CDR1 and CDR2 sequences are MNHEY and SVGAGI. The DNA of the CDR3 is TGTGCCAGCAGTCGGACAGGAGCTAACTATGGCTACACCTTC. Translating it yields CASSRTGANYGYTF.

This clone was seen just once. This chain joins TRBV27 and TRBJ2-7; D gene uncertain. The CDR3 runs to 14 residues. From germline, CDR1 is MNHEY and CDR2 SMNVEV (reference sequence). V was cut by 1 base and J by 0 bases, with 7 bases left in between. CDR3 nucleotide sequence: TGTGCCAGCAGTTTATACTCGAGCTCCTACGAGCAGTACTTC. The encoded protein is CASSLYSSSYEQYF.

The chain couples TRBV6-5 to TRBJ1-3; a weak D match, TRBD1 (6 bases). The CDR3 extends over 15 amino acids. The germline gives CDR1 MNHEY, CDR2 SVGAGI. V was clipped by 6 bases and J by 3 bases, with 15 bases between them. CDR3 residues: CASSRTGNGGNTIYF. The CDR3 DNA reads as TGTGCCAGCAGCCGCACAGGGAACGGTGGAAACACCATATATTTT.

The chain is built from TRBV9 and TRBJ1-1, with unresolved D. Germline values: CDR1 SGDLS, CDR2 YYNGEE. The ends were cut back, 1 base at V and 3 bases at J, with 7 bases in the middle. The CDR3 covers 13 residues. DNA of the CDR3: TGTGCCAGCAGCGTATTGGACGACACTGAAGCTTTCTTT. This sequence encodes CASSVLDDTEAFF.

The sample holds one count of this clone. The chain carries TRBV6-6 and TRBJ2-3, with TRBD1 matching over 9 bases. The CDR3 is made up of 15 amino acids. V trimming: 2 bases; J trimming: 3 bases; junction bases outside the gene matches: 3. Germline V gene data show CDR1 as MNHNY and CDR2 as SVGAGI (reference sequence). CDR3 nucleotides: TGTGCCAGCAGTTACGGACAGGGGAAGACAGATACGCAGTATTTT. As protein: CASSYGQGKTDTQYF.

The chain employs TRBV4-1 and TRBJ2-7; D is unclear. The CDR3 totals 12 residues. From germline, CDR1 is MGHRA and CDR2 YSYEKL. Trimming removed 7 bases from V and 2 bases from J, with 9 bases in between. In DNA, the CDR3 is TGCGCCAGCACTGGACCGACCTACGAGCAGTACTTC. As protein: CASTGPTYEQYF.

V is TRBV18 and J is TRBJ1-1, with TRBD1 matching 7 bases. The length of the CDR3 is 16 residues. V shed 0 bases, J shed 5 bases, and the junction held 9 bases outside the gene matches. Per germline, CDR1 KGHSH and CDR2 LQKENI. This CDR3 is CASSPPRARGRTEAFF. The CDR3 DNA is TGTGCCAGCTCACCACCGCGGGCCAGGGGGAGGACTGAAGCTTTCTTT.

This chain links TRBV6-5 with TRBJ2-5, with D uncertain. The CDR3 consists of 12 residues. V was trimmed by 9 bases and J by 2 bases, leaving 10 bases between them. CDR1 is MNHEY and CDR2 is SVGAGI in the germline V gene. CDR3 DNA sequence: TGTGCCAGTGGCCACCCACAAGAGACCCAGTACTTC. This codes for CASGHPQETQYF.

V usage is TRBV19 and J usage is TRBJ1-3; D is possibly TRBD1 (6 bases). In germline, CDR1 is LNHDA, CDR2 SQIVND (reference sequence). V gave up 7 bases and J gave up 4 bases, with 14 bases separating them. This CDR3 has 14 amino acids. CDR3 residues: CASTSRGSGNTIYF. The CDR3 DNA reads as TGTGCCAGTACCTCCAGGGGTTCGGGAAACACCATATATTTT.

The V call is TRBV5-4, the J call TRBJ2-7; the D is unclear. Germline V CDR1 and CDR2: SGHNT, YYREEE (reference sequence). V lost 1 base, J lost 3 bases, and 8 bases lay in between. This CDR3 is 13 amino acids long. CDR3 amino acids: CASSLYAVYEQYF. The CDR3 DNA follows: TGTGCCAGCAGCTTGTACGCAGTCTACGAGCAGTACTTC.

The chain has TRBV6-4 and TRBJ2-2, with 8 positions matching TRBD1. This CDR3 region has 15 residues. V gave up 4 bases and J gave up 0 bases; unmatched junction bases: 1. Germline CDR1 MRHNA, CDR2 SNTAGT. The CDR3 spells CASSADRANTGELFF. As DNA, the CDR3 is TGTGCCAGCAGTGCGGACAGGGCGAACACCGGGGAGCTGTTTTTT.